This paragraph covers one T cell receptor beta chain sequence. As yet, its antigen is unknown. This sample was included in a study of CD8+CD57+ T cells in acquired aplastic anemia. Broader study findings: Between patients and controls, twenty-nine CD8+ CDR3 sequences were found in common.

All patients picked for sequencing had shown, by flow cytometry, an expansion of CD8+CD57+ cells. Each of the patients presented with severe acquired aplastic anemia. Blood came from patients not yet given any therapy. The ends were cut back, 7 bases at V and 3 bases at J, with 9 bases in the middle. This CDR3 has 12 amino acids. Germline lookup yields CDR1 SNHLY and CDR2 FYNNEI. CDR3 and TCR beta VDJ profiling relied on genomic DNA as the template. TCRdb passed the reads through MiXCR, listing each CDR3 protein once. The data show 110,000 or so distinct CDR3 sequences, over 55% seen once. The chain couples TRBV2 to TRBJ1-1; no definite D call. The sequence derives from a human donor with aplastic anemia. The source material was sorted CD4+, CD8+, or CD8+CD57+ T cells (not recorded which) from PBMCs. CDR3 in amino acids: CASTYGDTEAFF. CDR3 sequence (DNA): TGTGCCAGCACCTATGGGGACACTGAAGCTTTCTTT.